The clone carrying this TCR beta chain was found a few times. Germline loops: CDR1 SGHTA, CDR2 FQGTGA. Trimming removed 1 base from V and 5 bases from J; junction bases left unmatched: 4. The CDR3 loop spans 14 amino acids. The sample is drawn from a study of blood T cell repertoires in COVID-19. In the study overall: T cells, B-cell-depleted T cells, or PBMCs provided the cDNA or gDNA that served as material.

Repertoires were generated with immunoSEQ multiplex PCR, while TCRdb's copy carries only in-frame clones and drops some. The sample includes 120,000 to 150,000 clones, 70% to 90% of them seen just once. Sequencing was performed on PBMCs or T cells enriched from blood (not recorded which). This TCR came from a woman aged 45 to 65 with acute COVID-19. This chain links TRBV7-3 with TRBJ1-1; 7 bases align to TRBD1. The CDR3 DNA reads TGTGCCAGCAGCTTAAAAGGGGGCGAAACTGAAGCTTTCTTT. Its protein is CASSLKGGETEAFF. Drawing the rest from reference TRBV7-3 and TRBJ1-1, the complete variable domain is GAGVSQTPSNKVTEKGKYVELRCDPISGHTALYWYRQSLGQGPEFLIYFQGTGAADDSGLPNDRFFAVRPEGSVSTLKIQRTERGDSAVYLCASSLKGGETEAFFGQGTRLTVV.